The 20 T cell receptor beta chains below come from one sample, sequenced in a study of blood T cell repertoires in COVID-19. The protocol was immunoSEQ multiplex PCR, while the TCRdb copy is restricted to in-frame clones and leaves out a portion. The repertoire has about 100,000 clones, about 80% of them found once; the top ten carry 9% to 14%. Sequences were obtained from peripheral blood. The receptors were gathered from a woman aged 70-85 years with acute or convalescent COVID-19.

The chain links TRBV19 to TRBJ1-4; D unresolved. CDR3 length: 17 amino acids. Trimming pared 6 bases from V and 0 bases from J, leaving 17 bases between. Germline CDR1 LNHDA, CDR2 SQIVND (reference sequence). In nucleotides, the CDR3 is TGTGCCAGTAGCTCGACATTTCTGGGTGCAACTAATGAAAAACTGTTTTTT. It yields the protein CASSSTFLGATNEKLFF.

The rearrangement joins TRBV5-1 to TRBJ1-1; TRBD1 matches at 8 bases. The V and J ends lost 5 bases and 1 base, in that order; junction bases with no gene match: 4. Germline values: CDR1 SGHRS, CDR2 YFSETQ. The CDR3 has 14 residues. CDR3 region: CASSLDRGNTEAFF. DNA for the CDR3: TGCGCCAGCAGTCTCGACAGGGGGAACACTGAAGCTTTCTTT.

This clone was seen only once. The rearrangement uses TRBV3-1 (or the pseudogene TRBV3-2) and TRBJ1-1; TRBD1 matches 11 bases. Trimming took 6 bases from V and 8 from J; bases not matched to a gene: 8. The CDR3 contains 14 residues. Germline V gene lookup returns CDR1 LGHDT and CDR2 YNNKEL (reference sequence). The CDR3 region is CASSVDRGLVEAFF. The CDR3 coding sequence is TGTGCCAGCAGTGTGGACAGGGGGCTGGTCGAAGCTTTCTTT.

The V gene is TRBV2, the J gene TRBJ1-2, with a tentative D call TRBD1 (6 bases). V dropped 6 bases and J dropped 2 bases, with 13 bases sitting between them. Germline V gives CDR1 SNHLY, CDR2 FYNNEI. The CDR3 runs to 14 residues. CDR3 nucleotides: TGTGCCAGCAGGGGGGACACTTACAACTATGGCTACACCTTC. Its protein is CASRGDTYNYGYTF.

The chain employs TRBV24-1 and TRBJ2-3, with 16 bases matching TRBD2. Trimming took 3 bases from V and 3 from J; bases not matched to a gene: 2. Looked up from germline, CDR1 is KGHDR and CDR2 is SFDVKD. CDR3 size: 17 residues. CDR3 sequence: CATSDAGLAGGTDTQYF. CDR3 coding DNA: TGTGCCACCAGTGATGCGGGACTAGCGGGGGGGACAGATACGCAGTATTTT.

This chain connects TRBV15 to TRBJ1-1; D ambiguous. With 5 bases removed from V and 9 bases from J, the gap between germline ends came to 16 bases. The CDR3 spans 13 residues. CDR1 and CDR2 (germline): LNHNV, YYDKDF (reference sequence). CDR3 sequence: CATSPMRAVKAFF. DNA for the CDR3: TGTGCCACCAGCCCCATGAGGGCAGTTAAAGCTTTCTTT.

V usage is TRBV2 and J usage is TRBJ2-3; possibly TRBD2 for D (5 bases). The CDR3 extends over 16 amino acids. V was shortened by 7 bases and J by 4 bases, with 21 bases between the two germline ends. CDR1 and CDR2 from the germline V gene are SNHLY and FYNNEI. The CDR3 DNA follows: TGTGCCAGCACGACTACTCAGCTGGGTCTGGCAGATACGCAGTATTTT. Protein product: CASTTTQLGLADTQYF.

The chain recombines TRBV10-3 with TRBJ2-7; TRBD1 matches 7 bases. Trimming at V came to 0 bases and at J to 0 bases, leaving 2 bases not matched to a gene. Germline CDR1 is ENHRY and CDR2 is SYGVKD. The CDR3 runs 15 residues. CDR3 amino acids: CAISESQGVSYEQYV. The CDR3 DNA sequence: TGTGCCATCAGTGAGTCGCAGGGGGTCTCCTACGAGCAGTACGTC.

The chain recombines TRBV5-5 with TRBJ1-6, with 8 bases matching TRBD1. The CDR3 length is 16 residues. Germline trimming cut 4 bases from V and 9 bases from J; bases unmatched to any gene: 12. The germline gives CDR1 SGHKS, CDR2 YYEKEE (reference sequence). The CDR3 here is CASSQITDRVGSPLHF. In DNA form, the CDR3 reads TGTGCCAGCAGCCAAATTACGGACAGGGTAGGTTCACCCCTCCACTTT. The whole variable domain, filled in from reference TRBV5-5 and TRBJ1-6, reads DAGVTQSPTHLIKTRGQQVTLRCSPISGHKSVSWYQQVLGQGPQFIFQYYEKEERGRGNFPDRFSARQFPNYSSELNVNALLLGDSALYLCASSQITDRVGSPLHFGNGTRLTVT.

The chain has TRBV5-1 and TRBJ2-1; 13 positions agree with TRBD2. CDR1 and CDR2 from the germline V gene are SGHRS and YFSETQ. CDR3 size: 20 residues. V shed 2 bases, J shed 0 bases, and the junction held 11 bases outside the gene matches. The CDR3: CASSFVRTSGGERSYNEQFF. CDR3 bases: TGCGCCAGCAGCTTCGTTAGGACTAGCGGGGGAGAACGCTCCTACAATGAGCAGTTCTTC.

This sequence joins TRBV4-1 and TRBJ2-2; the match to TRBD1 covers 7 bases. Per the germline V gene, CDR1 is MGHRA and CDR2 is YSYEKL. CDR3 length equals 17 residues. The V and J ends lost 1 base and 1 base, in that order; junction bases with no gene match: 6. The CDR3 loop reads CASSQGRGQMNTGELFF. In DNA, the CDR3 is TGCGCCAGCAGCCAAGGCCGGGGACAGATGAACACCGGGGAGCTGTTTTTT.

The chain links TRBV12-5 to TRBJ1-1; 9 bases align to TRBD1. This CDR3 spans 15 amino acids. V lost 6 bases to trimming and J lost 1 base; unmatched junction nucleotides: 6. Germline V lookup: CDR1 LGHNT, CDR2 FRNRAP. CDR3 DNA: TGTGCTAGTGGGGGACAGGGTTTGGGGAACACTGAAGCTTTCTTT. It specifies CASGGQGLGNTEAFF.

J is TRBJ1-5 and V is TRBV2, with 7 bases matching TRBD1. Losses at the gene ends were 3 bases for V and 7 bases for J; bases not matched to a gene: 9. Looked up from germline, CDR1 is SNHLY and CDR2 is FYNNEI. This CDR3 is built from 15 residues. CDR3 in amino acids: CASSDGTAPRQPQHF. The CDR3 DNA sequence: TGTGCCAGCAGTGACGGGACAGCTCCTAGGCAGCCCCAGCATTTT.

The chain combines TRBV11-3 with TRBJ2-3; 8 bases fit TRBD2. The germline V gene has CDR1 SGHNT and CDR2 YENEEA. The CDR3 loop spans 15 amino acids. The V segment lost 5 bases and the J segment 3 bases; nucleotides outside the gene matches: 7. CDR3 sequence reads: CASSRAGLVTDTQYF. CDR3 nucleotides: TGTGCCAGCAGCCGAGCGGGACTAGTAACAGATACGCAGTATTTT.

This sequence joins TRBV5-6 and TRBJ1-3; a possible D gene is TRBD1 (6 bases). CDR1 is SGHDT, CDR2 YYEEEE, per germline. V was cut by 2 bases and J by 0 bases, with 9 bases left in between. The CDR3 extends over 15 amino acids. CDR3 protein: CASSFGQLSGNTIYF. The CDR3 DNA is TGTGCCAGCAGCTTTGGACAGCTCTCTGGAAACACCATATATTTT.

The CDR3 DNA reads TGTGCCAGCAGCTTGGACCGGGTGACTGAAGCTTTCTTT. Translated: CASSLDRVTEAFF. The V and J genes are TRBV5-4 and TRBJ1-1; D not certain. This CDR3 comprises 13 residues. The germline V gene has CDR1 SGHNT and CDR2 YYREEE (reference sequence). Trimming stripped 0 bases from V and 5 bases from J, with 8 bases between.

CDR3 bases: TGTGCCAGCACAAGGGACATCGGAAACACCATATATTTT. Its translation is CASTRDIGNTIYF. The chain recombines TRBV2 with TRBJ1-3, with D tentatively TRBD1 (6 bases). V was cut by 7 bases and J by 4 bases, with 11 bases left in between. CDR1 and CDR2 from the germline V gene are SNHLY and FYNNEI. The CDR3 is 13 amino acids.

The chain joins TRBV28 to TRBJ1-2, with D unclear. V was shortened by 6 bases and J by 8 bases, with 19 bases between the two germline ends. Germline assignment: CDR1 MDHEN and CDR2 SYDVKM. The CDR3 spans 14 residues. The chain's CDR3 is CASSPRGYQKGYTF. The CDR3 coding sequence is TGTGCCAGCAGCCCCCGAGGGTACCAAAAAGGCTACACCTTC.

CDR3 sequence reads: CASSQDGQGRGYTF. The CDR3 bases are TGCGCCAGCAGCCAAGATGGGCAGGGGCGCGGCTACACCTTC. The chain carries TRBV4-3 and TRBJ1-2, with D tentatively TRBD1 (6 bases). CDR1 LGHNA and CDR2 YSLEER come from the germline V gene. V dropped 0 bases and J dropped 8 bases, with 13 bases sitting between them. CDR3 length equals 14 residues.

The rearrangement links TRBV6-5 to TRBJ1-3, with 7 positions matching TRBD1. CDR1 and CDR2 (germline): MNHEY, SVGAGI. This CDR3 contains 14 residues. Trimming removed 6 bases from V and 2 bases from J; junction bases left unmatched: 4. The CDR3 DNA reads TGTGCCAGCAGCCTAGACAGGGCTGGAAACACCATATATTTT. This encodes CASSLDRAGNTIYF.